These T cell receptor beta chains were read from a single sample in a study of CD8 T cells in ankylosing spondylitis. TCRdb redid the calling of the 5' RACE reads with MiXCR, one entry per CDR3 protein. The sample contains 350,000 or so distinct CDR3 sequences, under 15% of which appear only once. The sequencing input was blood, either unsorted or a sorted T cell fraction (not recorded which). The receptors come from a male donor with ankylosing spondylitis or in good health (not recorded which). Both conserved end residues are part of each CDR3. D genes are given only for firm matches. Size tells how often a clone was seen (once, few, many) or the class of an expanded clone, and some rows leave it out.

V gene	D gene	J gene	clone size	CDR3 DNA	CDR3 protein
TRBV2	.	TRBJ1-2	few	TGTGCCAGCAGCCTAACCACATCCGGGACGGCTGGCTACACCTTC	CASSLTTSGTAGYTF
TRBV2	TRBD2	TRBJ2-1	.	TGTGCCAGCAGACTAGCGGAAATAAATGAGCAGTTCTTC	CASRLAEINEQFF
TRBV5-1	.	TRBJ1-1	.	TGCGCCAGCAGCTTGGATCCGGGGGCGGTGAAGGGAGCTTTCTTT	CASSLDPGAVKGAFF
TRBV12-3/TRBV12-4	.	TRBJ2-1	few	TGTGCCAGCAGTACGCGGGATGAGCAGTTCTTC	CASSTRDEQFF
TRBV12-3/TRBV12-4	TRBD2	TRBJ2-5	few	TGTGCCAGCAACCCGGGACTAGCGGGAGGTGGGGAGACCCAGTACTTC	CASNPGLAGGGETQYF
TRBV7-2	.	TRBJ2-7	few	TGTGCCAGCAGCTTAGTGGGATCCTCCGAGCAGTACTTC	CASSLVGSSEQYF
TRBV12-3/TRBV12-4	.	TRBJ2-1	few	TGTGCCAGCAGTTCGAATGAACCACAGCAGTTCTTC	CASSSNEPQQFF
TRBV6-1	TRBD2	TRBJ2-7	.	TGTGCCAGCAGTGGGCTAGCGGCCGGCTCCTACGAGCAGTACTTC	CASSGLAAGSYEQYF
TRBV5-6	.	TRBJ1-5	.	TGTGCCAGCATCACTGGGGGAGGCAATCAGCCCCAGCATTTT	CASITGGGNQPQHF
TRBV19	.	TRBJ2-3	.	TGTGCCAGTAGCCCAGACAGGTCTAGCACAGATACGCAGTATTTT	CASSPDRSSTDTQYF
TRBV20-1	.	TRBJ1-1	.	TGCAGTGCTAGACCCGCACGGGGGGAAGACACTGAAGCTTTCTTT	CSARPARGEDTEAFF
TRBV29-1	TRBD2	TRBJ2-3	few	TGCAGCGTTCACTCTAGCGGGACAGATACGCAGTATTTT	CSVHSSGTDTQYF
TRBV7-8	.	TRBJ1-1	few	TGTGCCAGCAACCTAAAACAGGGTACTGAAGCTTTCTTT	CASNLKQGTEAFF
TRBV3-1	.	TRBJ2-3	few	TGTGCCAGCAGCCATGCCCTTCGGGTAGATACGCAGTATTTT	CASSHALRVDTQYF
TRBV29-1	.	TRBJ2-6	few	TGCAGCGTTGAAGAAGGGAGCTCTGGGGCCAACGTCCTGACTTTC	CSVEEGSSGANVLTF
TRBV20-1	TRBD1	TRBJ2-1	.	TGCAGTGCTCAAGGGACAGGGGACTACAATGAGCAGTTCTTC	CSAQGTGDYNEQFF
TRBV5-1	TRBD1	TRBJ1-1	few	TGCGCCAGCAGCTTGGGAACAGGGGGCGGAGACACTGAAGCTTTCTTT	CASSLGTGGGDTEAFF
TRBV19	.	TRBJ1-1	.	TGTGCCAGTAGCAGGACTTGGAACACTGAAGCTTTCTTT	CASSRTWNTEAFF
TRBV4-1	.	TRBJ2-1	few	TGCGCCAGCAGCCAAGATGCGGGTAGGAATGAGCAGTTCTTC	CASSQDAGRNEQFF
TRBV6-1	TRBD2	TRBJ2-2	few	TGTGCCAGCCTCCCGAGCGGGGCGAACACCGGGGAGCTGTTTTTT	CASLPSGANTGELFF
TRBV5-1	TRBD2	TRBJ2-1	.	TGCGCCAGCAGCTCGGGGACTAGCGGGAATGAGCAGTTCTTC	CASSSGTSGNEQFF